Included here is one TCR beta chain sequence, with context. The read terminates 3 residues before the CDR3 end, so the remaining end is supplied by the germline J gene. The repertoire was sequenced with immunoSEQ multiplex PCR; TCRdb's copy has only in-frame clones and lacks some. The sample has roughly 48,000 clones. These data originate in a study of T cells in women clearing cervical HPV infection. Study as a whole: Case blood drawn at lesion detection; control blood after infection cleared. HLA type could not be excluded as a confounder.

V was clipped by 8 bases and J by 2 bases; unmatched bases: 4. The length of the CDR3 is 14 residues. The germline V gene encodes CDR1 SGHTA and CDR2 FQGNSA. The rearrangement uses TRBV7-2 and TRBJ2-7, with 12 nucleotides matching TRBD2. This TCR derives from a woman between 18 and 75 years old with a cervical HPV16 infection that either progressed to CIN3+ or cleared (not recorded which). The sample comprised blood buffy coat. The sequenced part of the CDR3 DNA is TGTGCCAGCCAGACTAGCGGGGGAACCTACGAG. Translation gives CASQTSGGTYE. The complete CDR3 protein is CASQTSGGTYEQYF.